The 10 T cell receptor beta chains given below trace back to one sample, sequenced in a study of blood T cell repertoires in COVID-19. The table came from immunoSEQ multiplex PCR; TCRdb's copy has only in-frame clones and leaves some out. The table has around 5,500 clones, 80% to 90% seen once. The sample was peripheral blood. The receptors derive from a human donor in a cohort sampled during active COVID-19.

This clone is termed medium-sized. The same CDR3 also results from other DNA sequences found in this sample. The V call is TRBV5-1, the J call TRBJ1-2, with D possibly TRBD1 on 6 matching bases. V dropped 5 bases and J dropped 6 bases, with 23 bases sitting between them. This CDR3 contains 16 residues. Germline values: CDR1 SGHRS, CDR2 YFSETQ. The CDR3 loop is CASSLGTLLRDNGYTF. Here the CDR3 DNA reads TGCGCCAGCAGTCTCGGGACACTCCTTAGGGACAATGGCTACACCTTC.

The chain links TRBV7-2 to TRBJ2-7; D ambiguous. The germline gives CDR1 SGHTA, CDR2 FQGNSA. V was pared by 0 bases and J by 4 bases, with 7 bases between. The CDR3 loop spans 13 amino acids. CDR3 nucleotides: TGTGCCAGCAGCTTAGCGGTTCAGTACGAGCAGTACTTC. Protein sequence: CASSLAVQYEQYF. Full variable domain (outside the CDR3, taken from reference TRBV7-2 and TRBJ2-7): GAGVSQSPSNKVTEKGKDVELRCDPISGHTALYWYRQSLGQGLEFLIYFQGNSAPDKSGLPSDRFSAERTGGSVSTLTIQRTQQEDSAVYLCASSLAVQYEQYFGPGTRLTVT.

The genes are TRBV5-1 and TRBJ2-5, with D possibly matching TRBD1 (5 bases). The CDR3 runs 14 residues. Germline CDR1 SGHRS, CDR2 YFSETQ. V dropped 4 bases and J dropped 1 base, with 11 bases sitting between them. The CDR3 region is CASSPRQIQETQYF. As DNA, the CDR3 is TGCGCCAGCAGCCCGCGACAGATCCAAGAGACCCAGTACTTC.

The V gene is TRBV3-1 (or the pseudogene TRBV3-2), the J gene TRBJ1-1; no definite D call. This CDR3 comprises 13 residues. Germline V gene sequence: CDR1 LGHDT, CDR2 YNNKEL (reference sequence). Trimming stripped 8 bases from V and 2 bases from J, with 12 bases between. The CDR3 is CASQRSDNTEAFF. The DNA for the CDR3 is TGTGCCAGCCAGCGGTCGGACAACACTGAAGCTTTCTTT.

A single count supports this clone. V is TRBV11-2 and J is TRBJ2-7; 8 bases are a match to TRBD1. The junction had 5 bases not matched to a gene; V was cut back by 5 bases and J by 2 bases. Looked up from germline, CDR1 is SGHAT and CDR2 is FQNNGV. CDR3 length: 14 residues. CDR3 DNA: TGTGCCAGCAGCCCGACAGGGGATGCCTACGAGCAGTACTTC. Protein: CASSPTGDAYEQYF.

V usage is TRBV20-1 and J usage is TRBJ1-3; 7 bases match TRBD1. The V and J ends lost 3 bases and 3 bases, in that order; junction bases with no gene match: 14. The CDR3 loop spans 17 amino acids. Germline lookup yields CDR1 DFQATT and CDR2 SNEGSKA (reference sequence). The CDR3 spells CSASSSLGQAVGNTIYF. CDR3 DNA: TGCAGTGCTAGTTCTTCACTAGGACAGGCCGTTGGAAACACCATATATTTT.

The CDR3 is CASSDSAAGIYEQYF. The CDR3, as DNA: TGTGCCAGCAGTGACTCGGCGGCAGGGATCTACGAGCAGTACTTC. V gene TRBV6-4 combines with J gene TRBJ2-7, with TRBD1 as a possible D gene (5 bases). CDR1 and CDR2 (germline): MRHNA, SNTAGT. Trimming stripped 0 bases from V and 3 bases from J, with 12 bases between. The CDR3 is 15 residues long.

The chain recombines TRBV30 with TRBJ1-5; maybe TRBD1 (5 bases). Germline lookup yields CDR1 GTSNPN and CDR2 SVGIG (reference sequence). CDR3 length: 16 residues. Trimming left V 0 bases short and J 6 bases short, with 18 bases between. The CDR3 bases are TGTGCCTGGAGTGTTGGTGGGAGGGGAGGTCGTCAGCCCCAGCATTTT. Its protein product is CAWSVGGRGGRQPQHF.

The DNA of the CDR3 is TGCGCCAGCAGCACGGGACAGCGAACCGGGGAGCTGTTTTTT. Its translation: CASSTGQRTGELFF. The chain has TRBV5-1 and TRBJ2-2; TRBD1 matches 7 bases. The CDR3 runs to 14 residues. V was clipped by 4 bases and J by 5 bases; unmatched bases: 5. Per the germline V gene, CDR1 is SGHRS and CDR2 is YFSETQ. The full variable domain, completed using reference TRBV5-1 and TRBJ2-2, is KAGVTQTPRYLIKTRGQQVTLSCSPISGHRSVSWYQQTPGQGLQFLFEYFSETQRNKGNFPGRFSGRQFSNSRSEMNVSTLELGDSALYLCASSTGQRTGELFFGEGSRLTVL.

The chain carries TRBV24-1 and TRBJ2-2; 9 nucleotides match TRBD2. V shed 12 bases, J shed 2 bases, and the junction held 9 bases outside the gene matches. The CDR3 length is 15 residues. The germline V gene has CDR1 KGHDR and CDR2 SFDVKD. CDR3 region: CAASGGPPNTGELFF. CDR3 sequence (DNA): TGTGCCGCAAGCGGGGGGCCCCCTAACACCGGGGAGCTGTTTTTT.